The present entry profiles one TCR beta chain with its context. It lacks a known antigen. Base qualities are not recorded, but no much larger clone differs from it by a single base. This record comes from a study of CD8+ T cells in alopecia areata (dated by TCRdb to the late 2010s). In terms of the full investigation: Treated patients were enrolled in an open-label pilot trial of oral tofacitinib, 5 to 10 mg twice daily, for moderate-to-severe alopecia areata. immunoSEQ multiplex PCR using 35 Vbeta forward primers and 13 Jbeta reverse primers was used to amplify TCRbeta CDR3 regions. Tofacitinib was given for 6 to 18 months, followed by 6 months of follow-up off drug to assess delayed response and recurrence. Scalp clonality was compared across normal scalp (n=4), patchy alopecia areata scalp (n=8), and alopecia totalis/universalis scalp (n=8). RNA was obtained with the PAXgene miRNA kit for fixed scalp, the miRNeasy kit for PBMCs, and the RNeasy kit for mouse skin. Biopsies were taken from tofacitinib-treated patients at baseline and at 4 and 24 weeks of treatment, and a later scalp biopsy was taken in several of the tofacitinib-treated patients. In humans, TCRbeta sequencing was performed on scalp tissue and on sorted CD4+ and CD8+ peripheral blood T cells from healthy controls and from patients with patchy or totalis/universalis alopecia areata. In both human patients and the C3H/HeJ mouse model, the study applied high-throughput TCRbeta sequencing to look at T cell clonal expansion in alopecia areata. What the study reported, not specific to this receptor: Unlike mouse skin, which is dominated by gammadelta T cells, normal human skin has resident alphabeta T cells that are also sequenced, and this complicates analysis of the scalp TCR repertoire. Shared TCR sequences between patients were less evident than in mice, which may be partly attributable to HLA diversity in the patient population. Compared with normal scalp, lesional scalp, particularly in alopecia totalis/universalis, had higher clonality and more expanded CD8+ clones, which suggests antigenic drive.

The library was obtained by the immunoSEQ multiplex PCR assay. For TCR sequencing, RNA was extracted from every sample and reverse transcribed into cDNA to serve as template. SuperScript III was used for first-strand cDNA synthesis, primed with a 2:1 mix of oligo-dT and random hexamers. A synthetic immune receptor repertoire was used to measure amplification bias, and any remaining bias was corrected computationally. In the original analysis: Raw reads were preprocessed for error removal, and CDR3 was defined according to IMGT conventions as running from the conserved cysteine to phenylalanine. Clonality was computed by normalizing Shannon entropy by log2 of the number of productive unique TCRs and subtracting the result from 1. Whether scalp clones were CD4 or CD8 was inferred by matching scalp TCRbeta sequences against CD4 and CD8 repertoires sorted from blood. Sourced from immuneACCESS, this table was stored by TCRdb with only in-frame sequences that have V and J called. A share of the clones is absent; for the studies checked, an unresolved V gene accounts for under half, and the remainder has no known explanation. Clonal size and the V and J genes are those of that table, whereas D and trimming came from the DNA. This sample gives 150,000 or so clones in total; 50% to 65% of them show up just once. The top ten clonotypes cover roughly a fifth of the sample.

The meaning of the sample's time point label: baseline before oral tofacitinib. From alopecia areata patients, peripheral blood was collected along with lesional scalp punch biopsies. After PBMCs were isolated by density centrifugation and stained for CD3, CD4 and CD8, a FACSAria was used to sort CD4+ and CD8+ T cells. Unmatched junction bases come to 9, with V trimmed by 0 bases and J by 5 bases. Including the terminal cysteine and phenylalanine, the CDR3 comprises 16 residues. Just the 48-base CDR3 DNA is kept, in frame starting at base 1. Based on the germline V gene (reference sequence), the CDR1 and CDR2 sequences are GTSNPN and SVGIG.

This chain joins TRBV30 to TRBJ1-2, and TRBD1 aligns with 10 junction nucleotides. This TCR derives from a human donor with alopecia areata. Sequenced material: CD8+ T cells sorted from blood, taken at week 0. The encoded CDR3 is CAWSVSGTGATYGYTF. The nucleotide sequence is given as TGTGCCTGGAGTGTCTCCGGGACAGGGGCGACTTATGGCTACACCTTC. Outside the CDR3, residues come from the reference TRBV30 and TRBJ1-2 proteins, so the full variable domain is: SQTIHQWPATLVQPVGSPLSLECTVEGTSNPNLYWYRQAAGRGLQLLFYSVGIGQISSEVPQNLSASRPQDRQFILSSKKLLLSDSGFYLCAWSVSGTGATYGYTFGSGTRLTVV.